This T cell receptor beta chain appears in the sequencing data of a study of T cells expressing NK-cell markers. From the 5' RACE reads, TCRdb lists one entry per CDR3 protein and no DNA. The ten top clones account for about 0.39%, within a sample of a few hundred thousand distinct CDR3 sequences. Per the germline V gene, CDR1 is SGHTA and CDR2 is FQGNSA. The CDR3 is 16 residues long. Sequences were obtained from blood T cells: a sorted CD56 or NKG2C T cell subset, CD4+ or CD8+ T cells, or bulk PBMC T cells (not recorded which). This clonotype was sampled from a man aged 18-30 years in good health. V gene TRBV7-2 combines with J gene TRBJ2-3; the D call of TRBD2 rests on TCRdb alone, since no DNA is present to check it. CDR3 residues: CASSLAGHSVTDTQYF.